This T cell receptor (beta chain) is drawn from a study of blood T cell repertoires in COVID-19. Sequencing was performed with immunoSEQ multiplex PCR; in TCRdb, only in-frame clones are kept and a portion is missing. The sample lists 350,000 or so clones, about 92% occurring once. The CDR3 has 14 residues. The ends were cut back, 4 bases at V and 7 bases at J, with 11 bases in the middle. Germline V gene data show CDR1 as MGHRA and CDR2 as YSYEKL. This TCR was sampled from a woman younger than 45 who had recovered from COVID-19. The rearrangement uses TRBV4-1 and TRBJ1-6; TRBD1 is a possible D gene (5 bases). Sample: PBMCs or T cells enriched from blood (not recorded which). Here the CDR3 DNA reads TGCGCCAGCAGCCCCAGGGCGTGGAATTCACCCCTCCACTTT. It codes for CASSPRAWNSPLHF.